A single T cell receptor (beta chain) is shown here with its context. Its target is not known. This record belongs to a study of Ad26.COV2.S vaccination and SARS-CoV-2 variants. Germline V lookup: CDR1 LNHDA, CDR2 SQIVND (reference sequence). The V gene lost 4 bases and the J gene lost 0 bases, with 6 bases spanning the gap. This CDR3 comprises 13 residues. Study-wide findings and caveats: Vaccine and placebo recipients had comparable breadth of non-spike TCRs. Spike-specific responses of CD8+ and CD4+ T cells were reported to display substantial breadth after vaccination.

The method was immunoSEQ multiplex PCR; TCRdb's version includes in-frame clones alone and lacks a portion of them. The top ten hold roughly 3.9% of the sample, which has about 350,000 clones, about 91% seen once. This chain joins TRBV19 and TRBJ1-1; D not certain. This specimen consisted of peripheral blood, obtained after recovery from COVID-19. The clonotype comes from a human donor who had recovered from COVID-19. CDR3: CASSRDVNTEAFF. The CDR3, as DNA: TGTGCCAGTAGTAGGGATGTGAACACTGAAGCTTTCTTT.